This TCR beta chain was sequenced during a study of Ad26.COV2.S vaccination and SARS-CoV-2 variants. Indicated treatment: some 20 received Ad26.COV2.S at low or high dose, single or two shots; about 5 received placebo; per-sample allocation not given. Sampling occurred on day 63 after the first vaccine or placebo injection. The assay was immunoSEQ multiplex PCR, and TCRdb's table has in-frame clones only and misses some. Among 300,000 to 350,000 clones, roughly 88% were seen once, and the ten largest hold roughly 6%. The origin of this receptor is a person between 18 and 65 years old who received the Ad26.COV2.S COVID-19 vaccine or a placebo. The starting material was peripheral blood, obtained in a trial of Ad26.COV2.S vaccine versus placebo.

This CDR3 is CASSLRLAGGYEQYF. CDR3 sequence (DNA): TGTGCCAGCAGCTTGAGACTAGCGGGGGGATACGAGCAGTACTTC. This chain joins TRBV7-2 and TRBJ2-7; 13 nucleotides align to TRBD2. The CDR3 has 15 residues. J lost 4 bases, V lost 3 bases, and 3 bases had no gene match. The germline V gene encodes CDR1 SGHTA and CDR2 FQGNSA. The full variable domain, in which reference TRBV7-2 and TRBJ2-7 provide the parts outside the CDR3, is GAGVSQSPSNKVTEKGKDVELRCDPISGHTALYWYRQSLGQGLEFLIYFQGNSAPDKSGLPSDRFSAERTGGSVSTLTIQRTQQEDSAVYLCASSLRLAGGYEQYFGPGTRLTVT.